This record concerns one T cell receptor (beta chain) sequence. No antigen is known for it. TCR beta libraries were made by quantitative 5'-RACE with molecular barcodes. TCRdb processed the 5' RACE reads anew with MiXCR; each CDR3 protein has one entry. The sample lists some 700,000 distinct CDR3 sequences; about 20% were seen once. V shed 6 bases and J 1 base; nucleotides not matched to a gene: 2. The germline V gene encodes CDR1 MNHNS and CDR2 SASEGT. The length of the CDR3 is 16 residues. These data come from a study of CD8 T cells in ankylosing spondylitis. Points from the study as a whole: In ankylosing spondylitis blood, a motif of several highly homologous TCR beta variants appeared characteristic. Earlier literature documents some of the motif variants in reactive arthritis synovial fluid and blood. Clones linked to disease were reported to show significant enrichment in matched ankylosing spondylitis synovial fluid. With a CD8+ phenotype, disease-linked clones were relatively rare in peripheral blood.

Sample: blood, either unsorted or a sorted T cell fraction (not recorded which). This chain connects TRBV6-1 to TRBJ2-1, with 14 positions matching TRBD2. The TCR was taken from a male donor with ankylosing spondylitis. Here the CDR3 DNA reads TGTGCCAGCAGAAGACTAGCGGGGGGGTCCTACAATGAGCAGTTCTTC. This gives the protein CASRRLAGGSYNEQFF.